The 18 T cell receptor beta chains presented below share a single source sample, sequenced in a study of T cells in Graves' hyperthyroidism and ophthalmopathy. It was RNA transcripts that yielded the amplified TCR beta CDR3 regions. HTBI primers were used for first-round RT-PCR of the TCR CDR3. One entry per CDR3 protein results from TCRdb running MiXCR on the multiplex PCR reads. The table shows fewer than 500,000 distinct CDR3 sequences, with roughly 14% occurring only once. Sequencing was performed on blood. The receptors were sampled from a woman aged 30 to 39 with Graves' ophthalmopathy.

In its sample, this clonotype was seen many times. The V call is TRBV10-3, the J call TRBJ2-7; 9 bases line up with TRBD1. In germline, CDR1 is ENHRY, CDR2 SYGVKD. The CDR3 is 14 residues long. The junction had 6 bases not matched to a gene; V was cut back by 6 bases and J by 3 bases. This CDR3 reads CAIRGTGTIYEQYF. DNA of the CDR3: TGTGCCATCAGGGGGACAGGGACAATCTACGAGCAGTACTTC.

This clonotype was seen many times. Here the CDR3 reads CAWDTSYEQYF. DNA for the CDR3: TGTGCCTGGGACACGTCCTACGAGCAGTACTTC. V usage is TRBV30 and J usage is TRBJ2-7, with no clear D. CDR1 is GTSNPN, CDR2 SVGIG, per germline (reference sequence). The CDR3 covers 11 residues. Trimming took off 5 bases at V and 1 base at J, with 6 bases between the two ends.

The table lists this clonotype with many counts. V is TRBV20-1 and J is TRBJ1-1; TRBD1 is a possible D gene (6 bases). The CDR3 is made up of 15 amino acids. Germline-derived CDR1 and CDR2 are DFQATT and SNEGSKA (reference sequence). V shed 0 bases and J shed 5 bases, with 16 bases lying between them. This chain's CDR3 is CSARDIRTEFTEAFF. DNA for the CDR3: TGCAGTGCTAGAGATATAAGGACAGAATTTACTGAAGCTTTCTTT.

This clonotype showed up many times. The rearrangement uses TRBV7-6 and TRBJ2-7; D uncertain. The CDR3 is made up of 16 amino acids. With 1 base removed from V and 0 bases from J, the gap between germline ends came to 13 bases. The V gene's germline CDR1 is SGHVS and CDR2 FNYEAQ. The CDR3 reads CASSLDSSDFSYEQYF. CDR3 sequence (DNA): TGTGCCAGCAGCTTAGATTCGTCAGATTTCTCCTACGAGCAGTACTTC.

This clonotype was counted many times. The chain employs TRBV11-2 and TRBJ2-5; D possibly corresponds to TRBD2 (5 bases). Germline V gene sequence: CDR1 SGHAT, CDR2 FQNNGV. The CDR3 spans 16 residues. V was shortened by 5 bases and J by 5 bases, with 21 bases between the two germline ends. Here the CDR3 reads CASSHHKRAKWETQYF. The CDR3 DNA follows: TGTGCCAGCAGCCACCACAAGAGGGCAAAGTGGGAGACCCAGTACTTC.

This clonotype was seen at least ten times. The rearrangement uses TRBV12-3 or TRBV12-4 and TRBJ1-4; D gene ambiguous. The CDR3 length is 15 residues. The V end lost 5 bases, the J end lost 0 bases, and 10 bases lay between the germline ends. The CDR3 loop reads CASSLSHTTNEKLFF. For the CDR3, the DNA is TGTGCCAGCAGTCTCAGTCACACAACTAATGAAAAACTGTTTTTT.

This clonotype appeared many times. The gene calls are TRBV11-2 and TRBJ1-4; a weak D match, TRBD1 (6 bases). Germline values: CDR1 SGHAT, CDR2 FQNNGV. The CDR3 contains 15 residues. V shed 5 bases and J shed 4 bases, with 14 bases lying between them. The CDR3 here is CASSPQGQINEKLFF. CDR3 nucleotide sequence: TGTGCCAGCAGCCCGCAAGGACAGATTAATGAAAAACTGTTTTTT. The complete variable domain, with remaining parts taken from reference TRBV11-2 and TRBJ1-4, reads EAGVAQSPRYKIIEKRQSVAFWCNPISGHATLYWYQQILGQGPKLLIQFQNNGVVDDSQLPKDRFSAERLKGVDSTLKIQPAKLEDSAVYLCASSPQGQINEKLFFGSGTQLSVL.

This chain joins TRBV19 and TRBJ1-1; TRBD1 matches at 11 bases. V was clipped by 3 bases and J by 1 base; unmatched bases: 7. Germline CDR1 LNHDA, CDR2 SQIVND (reference sequence). CDR3 length equals 17 residues. The CDR3 spells CASSIYGQGARNTEAFF. DNA for the CDR3: TGTGCCAGTAGTATTTATGGACAGGGGGCTAGGAACACTGAAGCTTTCTTT.

The genes are TRBV19 and TRBJ2-1; 10 bases fit TRBD1. After removal of 4 bases from V and 8 bases from J, the junction contained 8 bases not matched to a gene. The CDR3 sequence is 15 residues long. Germline V gives CDR1 LNHDA, CDR2 SQIVND (reference sequence). The CDR3 DNA reads TGTGCCAGTAGTACCACCGGGACAGGGGACCATGAGCAGTTCTTC. The encoded protein is CASSTTGTGDHEQFF.

This clonotype was observed many times. CDR3 in DNA: TGTGCCAGCAGGGAACAGGGCCACGAGCAGTACTTC. Amino acid sequence: CASREQGHEQYF. The chain is built from TRBV27 and TRBJ2-7, with a weak D call TRBD1 (6 bases). Per the germline V gene, CDR1 is MNHEY and CDR2 is SMNVEV (reference sequence). The CDR3 covers 12 residues. V lost 6 bases, J lost 5 bases, and 11 bases lay in between.

The chain couples TRBV20-1 to TRBJ2-5; 7 bases line up with TRBD1. Germline trimming cut 6 bases from V and 2 bases from J; bases unmatched to any gene: 12. The CDR3 has 15 amino acids. CDR1 and CDR2 from the germline V gene are DFQATT and SNEGSKA (reference sequence). The CDR3 protein is CSAPKGAGEQETQYF. CDR3 sequence (DNA): TGCAGTGCACCCAAGGGGGCAGGGGAGCAAGAGACCCAGTACTTC.

The sample holds many counts of this clonotype. The chain joins TRBV5-6 to TRBJ1-2; 8 bases are shared with TRBD1. This CDR3 has 16 residues. The germline V gene has CDR1 SGHDT and CDR2 YYEEEE. Trimming removed 2 bases from V and 5 bases from J; junction bases left unmatched: 11. In DNA form, the CDR3 reads TGTGCCAGCAGCTTAGGGACAGGAATGAATTTGTATGGCTACACCTTC. Protein sequence: CASSLGTGMNLYGYTF.

This chain connects TRBV28 to TRBJ2-5; TRBD2 matches at 11 bases. V lost 5 bases to trimming and J lost 0 bases; unmatched junction nucleotides: 5. Germline assignment: CDR1 MDHEN and CDR2 SYDVKM. This CDR3 region has 16 residues. CDR3 sequence: CASSPLAGVYQETQYF. Here the CDR3 DNA reads TGTGCCAGCAGTCCACTAGCGGGGGTGTACCAAGAGACCCAGTACTTC.

The CDR3 spells CASSSRSGGGTDTQYF. DNA of the CDR3: TGTGCCAGCAGCTCCAGAAGCGGGGGAGGCACAGATACGCAGTATTTT. This chain uses TRBV7-2 with TRBJ2-3; 8 bases match TRBD2. Germline-derived CDR1 and CDR2 are SGHTA and FQGNSA. V trimming: 4 bases; J trimming: 1 base; junction bases outside the gene matches: 7. This CDR3 has 16 amino acids. The full variable domain, rest sourced from reference TRBV7-2 and TRBJ2-3, is GAGVSQSPSNKVTEKGKDVELRCDPISGHTALYWYRQSLGQGLEFLIYFQGNSAPDKSGLPSDRFSAERTGGSVSTLTIQRTQQEDSAVYLCASSSRSGGGTDTQYFGPGTRLTVL.

The chain is built from TRBV14 and TRBJ1-2; 7 bases line up with TRBD1. Germline trimming cut 4 bases from V and 3 bases from J; bases unmatched to any gene: 5. The CDR3 loop spans 14 amino acids. CDR1 SGHDN and CDR2 FVKESK come from the germline V gene. The CDR3 reads CASSPIDRDYGYTF. The CDR3 nucleotides are TGTGCCAGCAGCCCCATTGACAGGGACTATGGCTACACCTTC.

This clonotype has more than one count but fewer than ten. The gene calls are TRBV28 and TRBJ1-1; the match to TRBD1 covers 7 bases. This CDR3 has 15 amino acids. Germline V CDR1 and CDR2: MDHEN, SYDVKM. V trimming: 6 bases; J trimming: 3 bases; junction bases outside the gene matches: 10. The CDR3, as DNA: TGTGCCAGCAGCCCTTGGGCGGGACAGCACACTGAAGCTTTCTTT. Residues: CASSPWAGQHTEAFF.

This clonotype showed up just a few times. V usage is TRBV30 and J usage is TRBJ1-1; no firm D call. Germline-derived CDR1 and CDR2 are GTSNPN and SVGIG (reference sequence). This CDR3 has 15 amino acids. V lost 1 base, J lost 0 bases, and 12 bases lay in between. CDR3: CAWSGGERLNTEAFF. In DNA form, the CDR3 reads TGTGCCTGGAGTGGGGGAGAGAGGTTGAACACTGAAGCTTTCTTT.

This clonotype was observed many times. J is TRBJ1-2 and V is TRBV12-3 or TRBV12-4; no firm D call. This CDR3 region has 15 residues. The V and J ends lost 5 bases and 4 bases respectively, with 17 bases between them. Written as DNA, the CDR3 is TGTGCCAGCAGTAAGAGGCAAGGGAAATTCTATGGCTACACCTTC. Its translation is CASSKRQGKFYGYTF.